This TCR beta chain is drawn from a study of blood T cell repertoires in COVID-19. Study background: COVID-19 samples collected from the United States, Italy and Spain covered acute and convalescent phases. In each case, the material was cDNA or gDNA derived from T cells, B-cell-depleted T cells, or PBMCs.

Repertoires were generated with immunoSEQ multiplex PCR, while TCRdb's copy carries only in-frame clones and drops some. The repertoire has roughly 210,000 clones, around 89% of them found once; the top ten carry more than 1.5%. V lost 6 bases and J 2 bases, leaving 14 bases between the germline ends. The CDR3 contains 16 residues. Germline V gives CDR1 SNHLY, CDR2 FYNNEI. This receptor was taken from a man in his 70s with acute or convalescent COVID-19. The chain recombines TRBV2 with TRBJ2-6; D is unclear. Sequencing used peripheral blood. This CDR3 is CASSPSGAPGANVLTF. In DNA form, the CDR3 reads TGTGCCAGCAGCCCCTCCGGTGCTCCTGGGGCCAACGTCCTGACTTTC. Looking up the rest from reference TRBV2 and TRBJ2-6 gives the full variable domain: EPEVTQTPSHQVTQMGQEVILRCVPISNHLYFYWYRQILGQKVEFLVSFYNNEISEKSEIFDDQFSVERPDGSNFTLKIRSTKLEDSAMYFCASSPSGAPGANVLTFGAGSRLTVL.